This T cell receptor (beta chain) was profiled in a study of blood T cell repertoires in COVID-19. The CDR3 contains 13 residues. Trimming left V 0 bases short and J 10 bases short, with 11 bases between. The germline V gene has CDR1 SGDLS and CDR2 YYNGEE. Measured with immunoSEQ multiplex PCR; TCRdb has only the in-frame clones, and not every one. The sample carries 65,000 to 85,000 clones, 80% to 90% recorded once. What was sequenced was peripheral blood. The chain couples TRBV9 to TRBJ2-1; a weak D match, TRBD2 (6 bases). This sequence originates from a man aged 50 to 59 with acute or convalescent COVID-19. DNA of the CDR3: TGTGCCAGCAGCGTAGATTCCCTAGCGGAGCAGTTCTTC. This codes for CASSVDSLAEQFF.